The following is a TCR beta chain sequence with its context. The data are from a study of radiotherapy plus CTLA-4 blockade in lung cancer. The CDR3 extends over 13 amino acids. V gave up 8 bases and J gave up 1 base, with 9 bases separating them. Germline CDR1 LNHDA, CDR2 SQIVND (reference sequence). Clones were read by immunoSEQ multiplex PCR, and TCRdb kept only the in-frame ones, dropping some. Among roughly 120,000 clones listed, 65% to 85% were seen once. The TCR sequence derives from a human donor with non-small cell lung cancer who had a partial response to radiotherapy plus ipilimumab. The chain recombines TRBV19 with TRBJ1-3; TRBD1 is a possible D gene (5 bases). The material was peripheral blood, obtained from a patient treated with radiotherapy plus ipilimumab. The CDR3 is CASGRGSGNTIYF. The CDR3 DNA reads as TGTGCCAGTGGCCGGGGGTCTGGAAACACCATATATTTT.